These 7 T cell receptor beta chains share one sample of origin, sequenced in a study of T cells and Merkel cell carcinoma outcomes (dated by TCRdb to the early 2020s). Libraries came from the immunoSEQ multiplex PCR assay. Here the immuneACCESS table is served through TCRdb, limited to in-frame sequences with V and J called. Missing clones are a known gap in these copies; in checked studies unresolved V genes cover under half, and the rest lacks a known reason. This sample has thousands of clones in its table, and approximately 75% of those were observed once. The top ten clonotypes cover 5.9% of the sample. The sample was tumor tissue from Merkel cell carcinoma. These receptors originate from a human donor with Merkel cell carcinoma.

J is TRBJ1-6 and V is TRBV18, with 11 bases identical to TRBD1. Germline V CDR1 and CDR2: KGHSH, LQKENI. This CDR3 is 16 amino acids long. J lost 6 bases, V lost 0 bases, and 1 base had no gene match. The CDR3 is CASSPPGTGGNSPLHF. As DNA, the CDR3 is TGTGCCAGCTCACCACCCGGGACAGGGGGTAATTCACCCCTCCACTTT.

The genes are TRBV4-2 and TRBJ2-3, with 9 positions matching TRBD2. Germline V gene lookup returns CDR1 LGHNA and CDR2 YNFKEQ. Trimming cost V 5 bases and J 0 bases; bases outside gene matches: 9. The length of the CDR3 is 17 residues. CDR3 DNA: TGTGCCAGCAGCGCCCAAAATGCGGGAGGGAGCACAGATACGCAGTATTTT. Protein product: CASSAQNAGGSTDTQYF.

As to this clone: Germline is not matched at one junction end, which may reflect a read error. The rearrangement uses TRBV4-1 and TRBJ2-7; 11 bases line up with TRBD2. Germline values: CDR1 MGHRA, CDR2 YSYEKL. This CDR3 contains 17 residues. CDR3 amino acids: CASSQVSIAGGLGEQYF. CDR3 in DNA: TGCGCCAGCAGTCAAGTATCTATAGCGGGAGGGTTGGGGGAGCAGTACTTC.

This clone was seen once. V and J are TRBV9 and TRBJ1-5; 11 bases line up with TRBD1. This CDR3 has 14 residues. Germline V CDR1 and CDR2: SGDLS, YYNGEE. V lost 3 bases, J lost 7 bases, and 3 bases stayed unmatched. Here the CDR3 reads CASSGGQGAQPQHF. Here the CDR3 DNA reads TGTGCCAGCAGCGGAGGACAGGGGGCCCAGCCCCAGCATTTT.

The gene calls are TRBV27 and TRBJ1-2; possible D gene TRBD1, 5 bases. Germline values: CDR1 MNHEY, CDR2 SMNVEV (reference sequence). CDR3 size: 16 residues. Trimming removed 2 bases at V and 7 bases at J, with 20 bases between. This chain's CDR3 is CASSLEGPQGIGGYTF. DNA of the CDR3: TGTGCCAGCAGTTTAGAGGGCCCGCAGGGAATCGGTGGCTACACCTTC.

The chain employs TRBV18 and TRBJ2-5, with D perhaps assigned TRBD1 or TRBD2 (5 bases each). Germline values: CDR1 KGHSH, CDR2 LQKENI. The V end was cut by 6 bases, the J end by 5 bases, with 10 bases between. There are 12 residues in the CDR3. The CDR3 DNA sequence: TGTGCCAGCTCCCGGGACCGGGAGACCCAGTACTTC. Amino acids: CASSRDRETQYF.

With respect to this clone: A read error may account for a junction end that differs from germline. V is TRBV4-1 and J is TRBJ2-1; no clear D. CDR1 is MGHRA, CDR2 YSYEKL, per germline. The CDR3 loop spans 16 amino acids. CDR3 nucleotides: TGCGCCAACAGCCAAGATATGGGTATGCCCTACAATGAGCAGTTCTTC. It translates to CANSQDMGMPYNEQFF.